The clone carrying this T cell receptor (beta chain) was observed many times. The data derive from a study of T cells in Graves' hyperthyroidism and ophthalmopathy. Germline-derived CDR1 and CDR2 are LGHDT and YNNKEL (reference sequence). The germline V and J ends were trimmed by 3 bases and 2 bases, with 8 bases remaining between them. This CDR3 spans 13 amino acids. Researchers amplified the TCR beta CDR3 regions from RNA transcripts. First-round RT-PCR of the TCR CDR3 relied on the HTBI primer set. TCRdb itself ran the multiplex PCR reads through MiXCR, one entry per CDR3 protein. The data hold 150,000 or so distinct CDR3 sequences, with roughly a fifth observed a single time. Hyperthyroidism patients were newly diagnosed, had disease duration under 2 months, and were aged 18 to 65 years. It was at first hyperthyroidism diagnosis, before any ophthalmopathy symptoms, that the blood sample was taken. The PBMCs had their origin in around 9.1 ml of fresh peripheral blood.

The TCR originated in a woman aged 45-65 years with Graves' hyperthyroidism that later progressed to Graves' ophthalmopathy. The sample taken for sequencing was blood. The rearrangement links TRBV3-1 to TRBJ2-7; D is undetermined. Here the CDR3 reads CASSQRYTYEQYF. The CDR3 bases are TGTGCCAGCAGCCAGCGGTACACCTACGAGCAGTACTTC.